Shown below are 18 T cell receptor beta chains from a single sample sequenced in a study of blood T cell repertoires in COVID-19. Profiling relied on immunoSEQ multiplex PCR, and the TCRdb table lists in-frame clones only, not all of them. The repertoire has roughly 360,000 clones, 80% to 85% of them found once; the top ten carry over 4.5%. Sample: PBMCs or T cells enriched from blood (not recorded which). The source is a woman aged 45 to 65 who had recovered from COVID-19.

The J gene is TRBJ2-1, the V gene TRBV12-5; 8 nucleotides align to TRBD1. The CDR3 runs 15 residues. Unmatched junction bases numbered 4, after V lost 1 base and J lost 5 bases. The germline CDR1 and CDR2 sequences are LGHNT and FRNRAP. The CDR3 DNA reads TGTGCTAGTGGTTTGGGACAGGGGTTTCACAATGAGCAGTTCTTC. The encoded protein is CASGLGQGFHNEQFF.

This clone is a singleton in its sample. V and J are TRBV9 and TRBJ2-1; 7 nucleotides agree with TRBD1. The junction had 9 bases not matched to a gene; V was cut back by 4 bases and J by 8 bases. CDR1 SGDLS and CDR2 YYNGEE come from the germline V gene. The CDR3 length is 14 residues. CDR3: CASSLSQGDDEQFF. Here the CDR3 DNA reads TGTGCCAGCAGCCTATCTCAGGGGGATGATGAGCAGTTCTTC.

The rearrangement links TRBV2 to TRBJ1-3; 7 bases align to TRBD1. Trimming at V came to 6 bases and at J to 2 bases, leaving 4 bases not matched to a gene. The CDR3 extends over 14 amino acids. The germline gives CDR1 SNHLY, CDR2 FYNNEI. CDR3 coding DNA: TGTGCCAGCAGGTACGGGACAGCTGGAAACACCATATATTTT. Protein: CASRYGTAGNTIYF.

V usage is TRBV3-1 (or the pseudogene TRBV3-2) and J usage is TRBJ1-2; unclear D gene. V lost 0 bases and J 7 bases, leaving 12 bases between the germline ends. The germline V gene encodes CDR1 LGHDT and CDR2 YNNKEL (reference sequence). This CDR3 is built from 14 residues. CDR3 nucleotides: TGTGCCAGCAGCCAAGAGGTGGCGGTAGCTGGCTACACCTTC. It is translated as CASSQEVAVAGYTF.

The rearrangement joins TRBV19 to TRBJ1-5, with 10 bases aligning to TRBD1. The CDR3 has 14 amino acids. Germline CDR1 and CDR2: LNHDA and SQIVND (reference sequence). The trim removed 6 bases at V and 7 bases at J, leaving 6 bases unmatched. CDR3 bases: TGTGCCAGTAGCAGGACAGGGGGAAAGCAGCCCCAGCATTTT. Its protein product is CASSRTGGKQPQHF.

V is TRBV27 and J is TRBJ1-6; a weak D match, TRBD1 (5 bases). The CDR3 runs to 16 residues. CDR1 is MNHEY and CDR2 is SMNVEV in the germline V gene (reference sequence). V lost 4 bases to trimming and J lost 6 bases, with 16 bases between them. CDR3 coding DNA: TGTGCCAGCAGTTCTCGCTTCGTCGGGGGTAATTCACCCCTCCACTTT. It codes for CASSSRFVGGNSPLHF.

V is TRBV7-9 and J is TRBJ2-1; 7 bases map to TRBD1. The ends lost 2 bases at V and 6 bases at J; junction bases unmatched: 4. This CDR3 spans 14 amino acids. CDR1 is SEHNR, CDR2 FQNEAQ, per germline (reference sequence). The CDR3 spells CASSLLKGANEQFF. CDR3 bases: TGTGCCAGCAGCTTACTAAAGGGGGCCAATGAGCAGTTCTTC.

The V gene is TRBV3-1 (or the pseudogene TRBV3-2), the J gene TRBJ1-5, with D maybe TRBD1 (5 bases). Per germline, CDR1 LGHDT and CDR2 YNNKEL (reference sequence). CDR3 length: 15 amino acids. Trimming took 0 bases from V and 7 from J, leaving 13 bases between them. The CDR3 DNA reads TGTGCCAGCAGCCAAGAAGGTAATCGGGGGCAGCCCCAGCATTTT. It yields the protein CASSQEGNRGQPQHF.

CDR3 residues: CASSRLANTGELFF. DNA of the CDR3: TGCGCCAGCAGCCGTCTAGCCAACACCGGGGAGCTGTTTTTT. V is TRBV4-3 and J is TRBJ2-2, with D tentatively TRBD2 (5 bases). Deletions cut 4 bases from V and 2 bases from J, with 8 bases between. CDR1 is LGHNA and CDR2 is YSLEER in the germline V gene. The CDR3 runs to 14 residues.

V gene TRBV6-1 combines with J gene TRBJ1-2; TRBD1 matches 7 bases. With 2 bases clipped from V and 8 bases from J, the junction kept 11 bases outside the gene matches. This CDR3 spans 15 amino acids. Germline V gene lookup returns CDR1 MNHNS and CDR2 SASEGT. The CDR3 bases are TGTGCCAGCAGTGAAACCGGGACAGCACTACGGGGCTACACCTTC. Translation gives CASSETGTALRGYTF.

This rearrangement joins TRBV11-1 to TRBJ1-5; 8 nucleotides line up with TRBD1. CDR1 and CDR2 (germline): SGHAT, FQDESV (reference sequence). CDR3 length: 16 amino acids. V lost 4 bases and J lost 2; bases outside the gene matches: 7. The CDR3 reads CASSWPGQGCNQPQHF. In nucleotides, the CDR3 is TGTGCCAGCAGCTGGCCTGGACAGGGTTGCAATCAGCCCCAGCATTTT.

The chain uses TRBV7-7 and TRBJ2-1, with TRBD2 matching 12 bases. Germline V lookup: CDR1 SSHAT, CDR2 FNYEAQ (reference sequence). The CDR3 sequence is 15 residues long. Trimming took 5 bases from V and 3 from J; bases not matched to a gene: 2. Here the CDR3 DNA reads TGTGCCAGCAGCCGACTAGCGGGAGACTACAATGAGCAGTTCTTC. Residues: CASSRLAGDYNEQFF.

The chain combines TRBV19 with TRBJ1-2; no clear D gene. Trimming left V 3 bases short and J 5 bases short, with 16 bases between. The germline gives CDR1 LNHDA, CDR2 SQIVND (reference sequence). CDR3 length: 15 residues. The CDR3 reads CASSIDTRGQYGYTF. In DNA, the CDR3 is TGTGCCAGTAGTATTGACACTCGGGGTCAGTATGGCTACACCTTC.

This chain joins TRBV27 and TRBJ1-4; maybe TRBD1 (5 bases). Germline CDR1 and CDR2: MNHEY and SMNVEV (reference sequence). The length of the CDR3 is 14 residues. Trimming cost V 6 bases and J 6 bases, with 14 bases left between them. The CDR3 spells CASRVRGMDEKLFF. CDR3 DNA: TGTGCCAGCAGGGTACGGGGGATGGATGAAAAACTGTTTTTT.

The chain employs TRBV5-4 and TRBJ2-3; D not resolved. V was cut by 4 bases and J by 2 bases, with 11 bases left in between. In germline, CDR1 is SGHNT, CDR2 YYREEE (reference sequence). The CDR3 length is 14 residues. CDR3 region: CASSPRRDTDTQYF. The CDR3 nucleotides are TGTGCCAGCAGCCCCCGGAGAGACACAGATACGCAGTATTTT.

The CDR3 loop is CASSIPTSGTSNEQFF. CDR3 coding DNA: TGTGCCAGCAGCATCCCGACTAGCGGGACTTCCAATGAGCAGTTCTTC. This chain links TRBV5-4 with TRBJ2-1; 11 bases agree with TRBD2. Germline-derived CDR1 and CDR2 are SGHNT and YYREEE (reference sequence). The CDR3 totals 16 residues. V gave up 4 bases and J gave up 6 bases; unmatched junction bases: 9.

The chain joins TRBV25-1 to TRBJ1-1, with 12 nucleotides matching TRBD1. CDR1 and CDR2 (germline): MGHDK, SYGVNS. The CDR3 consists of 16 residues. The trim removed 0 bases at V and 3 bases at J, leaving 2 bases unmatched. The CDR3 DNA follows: TGTGCCAGCAGTGAATATGGGACAGGGGGCCACACTGAAGCTTTCTTT. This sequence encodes CASSEYGTGGHTEAFF.

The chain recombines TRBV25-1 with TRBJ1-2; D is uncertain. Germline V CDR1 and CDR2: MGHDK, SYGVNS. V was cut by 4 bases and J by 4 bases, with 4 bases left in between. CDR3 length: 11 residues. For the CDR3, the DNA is TGTGCCAGCAGTGGGGCCTATGGCTACACCTTC. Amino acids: CASSGAYGYTF.